Below, 15 T cell receptor beta chains from the same sample are listed, as sequenced in a study of cytomegalovirus exposure and HLA in healthy donors. Use of 60 Vbeta and 13 Jbeta primers characterized the PCR. Method: immunoSEQ multiplex PCR; TCRdb's copy keeps in-frame clones and lacks some. The table lists 80,000 to 90,000 clones, 80% to 90% of them singletons. The specimen was PBMCs. The receptors here all came from a woman aged 30 to 39 in good health and CMV-seronegative.

The J gene is TRBJ2-2, the V gene TRBV19; 12 bases align to TRBD2. In germline, CDR1 is LNHDA, CDR2 SQIVND (reference sequence). CDR3 size: 16 residues. Trimming removed 6 bases from V and 0 bases from J; junction bases left unmatched: 2. For the CDR3, the DNA is TGTGCCAGTAGCCGACTAGCGGGGGCGAACACCGGGGAGCTGTTTTTT. It is translated as CASSRLAGANTGELFF.

The chain joins TRBV9 to TRBJ2-7, with D unresolved. The CDR3 extends over 16 amino acids. V dropped 0 bases and J dropped 0 bases, with 13 bases sitting between them. From germline, CDR1 is SGDLS and CDR2 YYNGEE. DNA of the CDR3: TGTGCCAGCAGCGTAGTTGCGACACCCAGCTCCTACGAGCAGTACTTC. Its translation is CASSVVATPSSYEQYF. Full variable domain (missing parts from reference TRBV9 and TRBJ2-7): DSGVTQTPKHLITATGQRVTLRCSPRSGDLSVYWYQQSLDQGLQFLIQYYNGEERAKGNILERFSAQQFPDLHSELNLSSLELGDSALYFCASSVVATPSSYEQYFGPGTRLTVT.

There are a few counts of this clone. The chain couples TRBV2 to TRBJ2-1; 7 bases match TRBD2. V shed 8 bases, J shed 6 bases, and the junction held 10 bases outside the gene matches. The CDR3 is made up of 14 amino acids. The germline V gene encodes CDR1 SNHLY and CDR2 FYNNEI. DNA of the CDR3: TGTGCCAGCTATGGGCTAGCGGACTTCAATGAGCAGTTCTTC. Amino acid sequence: CASYGLADFNEQFF.

V usage is TRBV28 and J usage is TRBJ1-2; D is perhaps TRBD1 (5 bases). Between the trimmed V and J ends, which lost 2 bases and 8 bases, there was a span of 27 bases. Germline CDR1 reads MDHEN; CDR2 reads SYDVKM. CDR3 length equals 18 residues. This chain's CDR3 is CASSLHVRRGGGTIGYTF. CDR3 in DNA: TGTGCCAGCAGTTTACACGTACGCCGCGGGGGGGGGACTATCGGCTACACCTTC.

CDR3 in amino acids: CASSRPRGNTEAFF. The CDR3 DNA sequence: TGCGCCAGCAGCCGACCCAGGGGGAACACTGAAGCTTTCTTT. This chain links TRBV4-1 with TRBJ1-1; TRBD1 might be the D (6 bases). The V gene's germline CDR1 is MGHRA and CDR2 YSYEKL. Trimming took 4 bases from V and 1 from J, leaving 10 bases between them. This CDR3 has 14 amino acids.

This clone was observed a handful of times. The chain is built from TRBV9 and TRBJ2-6; 7 positions agree with TRBD2. Germline V gene data show CDR1 as SGDLS and CDR2 as YYNGEE. V lost 0 bases and J lost 4; bases outside the gene matches: 13. The CDR3 loop spans 19 amino acids. CDR3 sequence: CASSVEGSGYSWGANVLTF. For the CDR3, the DNA is TGTGCCAGCAGCGTAGAGGGTAGCGGGTATTCGTGGGGGGCCAACGTCCTGACTTTC.

The rearrangement links TRBV7-2 to TRBJ1-2, with D uncertain. V was shortened by 5 bases and J by 4 bases, with 17 bases between the two germline ends. Germline CDR1 and CDR2: SGHTA and FQGNSA. The CDR3 has 15 residues. CDR3 protein: CASSLLRHETYGYTF. CDR3 sequence (DNA): TGTGCCAGCAGCCTACTCAGGCACGAGACCTATGGCTACACCTTC.

The J gene is TRBJ2-2, the V gene TRBV2, with 9 positions matching TRBD2. The CDR3 has 17 amino acids. The trim removed 0 bases at V and 4 bases at J, leaving 6 bases unmatched. Germline V gives CDR1 SNHLY, CDR2 FYNNEI. CDR3 in amino acids: CASSEAWAGGSTGELFF. The CDR3 DNA reads TGTGCCAGCAGTGAAGCTTGGGCGGGAGGGAGCACCGGGGAGCTGTTTTTT. The full variable domain, its missing parts supplied by reference TRBV2 and TRBJ2-2, is EPEVTQTPSHQVTQMGQEVILRCVPISNHLYFYWYRQILGQKVEFLVSFYNNEISEKSEIFDDQFSVERPDGSNFTLKIRSTKLEDSAMYFCASSEAWAGGSTGELFFGEGSRLTVL.

J is TRBJ1-2 and V is TRBV2, with a possible D match to TRBD1 (6 bases). The CDR3 is made up of 14 amino acids. Trimming left V 6 bases short and J 8 bases short, with 19 bases between. The germline gives CDR1 SNHLY, CDR2 FYNNEI. The CDR3 loop reads CASRGAGERNGYTF. CDR3 nucleotides: TGTGCCAGCAGAGGGGCAGGGGAGAGGAACGGCTACACCTTC.

The chain couples TRBV6-5 to TRBJ1-5; D remains ambiguous. Trimming left V 4 bases short and J 2 bases short, with 12 bases between. The CDR3 is made up of 15 amino acids. Germline-derived CDR1 and CDR2 are MNHEY and SVGAGI. The CDR3 protein is CASSSGVSGNQPQHF. In DNA form, the CDR3 reads TGTGCCAGCAGTTCCGGGGTGTCGGGCAATCAGCCCCAGCATTTT.

The J gene is TRBJ1-2, the V gene TRBV10-1; 7 bases fit TRBD1. In germline, CDR1 is WNHNN, CDR2 SYGVQD (reference sequence). This CDR3 is built from 15 residues. Trimming took 6 bases from V and 0 from J; bases not matched to a gene: 7. CDR3 sequence reads: CASSPRTGSNYGYTF. As DNA, the CDR3 is TGCGCCAGCAGCCCCCGGACAGGTTCTAACTATGGCTACACCTTC.

The genes are TRBV7-9 and TRBJ1-1; D gene ambiguous. Between the trimmed V and J ends, which lost 1 base and 11 bases, there was a span of 8 bases. Germline lookup yields CDR1 SEHNR and CDR2 FQNEAQ (reference sequence). This CDR3 is built from 11 residues. The CDR3 nucleotides are TGTGCCAGCAGCTTAGGCCTAGGCGCTTTCTTT. It codes for CASSLGLGAFF.

This rearrangement joins TRBV5-1 to TRBJ2-2; TRBD1 matches at 8 bases. V trimming: 3 bases; J trimming: 4 bases; junction bases outside the gene matches: 8. Germline CDR1 reads SGHRS; CDR2 reads YFSETQ. The CDR3 covers 16 residues. CDR3: CASSWFDRGGTGELFF. CDR3 in DNA: TGCGCCAGCAGCTGGTTCGACAGGGGCGGCACCGGGGAGCTGTTTTTT.

The rearrangement joins TRBV4-2 to TRBJ2-3; 8 bases match TRBD2. CDR1 is LGHNA and CDR2 is YNFKEQ in the germline V gene. The CDR3 runs to 16 residues. J lost 1 base, V lost 4 bases, and 7 bases had no gene match. The CDR3 sequence: CASSPQGLERTDTQYF. In DNA form, the CDR3 reads TGTGCCAGCAGCCCGCAGGGACTAGAACGCACAGATACGCAGTATTTT.

The chain has TRBV27 and TRBJ2-7; no definite D call. CDR1 MNHEY and CDR2 SMNVEV come from the germline V gene (reference sequence). The V end was cut by 0 bases, the J end by 7 bases, with 7 bases between. The CDR3 extends over 12 amino acids. The CDR3: CASSLSAGEQYF. The CDR3 DNA follows: TGTGCCAGCAGTTTATCGGCCGGGGAGCAGTACTTC.